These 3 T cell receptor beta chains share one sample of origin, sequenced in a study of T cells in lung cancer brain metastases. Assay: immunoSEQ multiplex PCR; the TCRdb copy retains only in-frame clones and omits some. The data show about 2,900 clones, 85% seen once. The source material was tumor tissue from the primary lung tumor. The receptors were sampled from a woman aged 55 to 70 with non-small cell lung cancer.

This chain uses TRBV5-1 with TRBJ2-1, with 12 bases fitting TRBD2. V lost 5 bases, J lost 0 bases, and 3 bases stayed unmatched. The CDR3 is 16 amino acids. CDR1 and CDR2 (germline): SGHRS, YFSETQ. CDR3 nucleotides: TGCGCCAGCAGGGCGACTAGCGGGAGCTCCTACAATGAGCAGTTCTTC. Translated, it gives CASRATSGSSYNEQFF.

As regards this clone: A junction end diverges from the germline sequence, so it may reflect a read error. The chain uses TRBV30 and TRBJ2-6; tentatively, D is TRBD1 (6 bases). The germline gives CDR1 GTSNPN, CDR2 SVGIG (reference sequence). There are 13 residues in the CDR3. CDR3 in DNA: TGTGCCGGAAACAGGGCTGGGGCCAACATCCTGACTTTC. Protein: CAGNRAGANILTF. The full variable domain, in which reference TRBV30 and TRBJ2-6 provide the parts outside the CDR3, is SQTIHQWPATLVQPVGSPLSLECTVEGTSNPNLYWYRQAAGRGLQLLFYSVGIGQISSEVPQNLSASRPQDRQFILSSKKLLLSDSGFYLCAGNRAGANILTFGAGSRLTVL.

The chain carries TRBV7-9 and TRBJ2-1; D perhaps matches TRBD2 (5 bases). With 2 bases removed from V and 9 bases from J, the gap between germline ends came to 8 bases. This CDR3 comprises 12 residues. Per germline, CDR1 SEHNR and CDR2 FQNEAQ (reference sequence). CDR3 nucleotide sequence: TGTGCCAGCAGCTTAATACGGGGTGAGCAGTTCTTC. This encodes CASSLIRGEQFF.